The rows below give T cell receptor beta chains drawn from one sample of a study of T cell repertoires in cytomegalovirus infection. MiXCR, applied by TCRdb to the reads, yields one record per CDR3 protein. The data contain about 140,000 distinct CDR3 sequences, roughly 6% of them singletons. The material sequenced was PBMCs. The receptors were sampled from a human donor in good health (CMV status not recorded). Some clones in this sample may be carry-over from other donors' samples. The CDR3 runs from the conserved cysteine through the conserved F or W. Each record gives: J gene, D gene, V gene, clone size, CDR3 protein, CDR3 DNA. The D gene is left open where the match is weak. Clone size is stated in some rows and not others, as once, few, many or a class when expanded.

TRBJ1-4,.,TRBV28,medium-sized,CARARDTPRVEKLFF,TGTGCCAGAGCCCGGGACACCCCTCGGGTTGAAAAACTGTTTTTT
TRBJ1-6,.,TRBV7-9,many,CASSLKGMDSPLHF,TGTGCCAGCAGCTTAAAGGGCATGGATTCACCCCTCCACTTT
TRBJ2-3,.,TRBV7-2,many,CASSDGSGGIPDTQYF,TGTGCCAGCAGCGACGGGTCAGGGGGGATCCCAGATACGCAGTATTTT
TRBJ1-4,.,TRBV4-3,many,CASSRLLGRATNEKLFF,TGCGCCAGCAGCCGACTCTTGGGAAGGGCAACTAATGAAAAACTGTTTTTT
TRBJ1-2,.,TRBV27,few,CASSSLTLPQSYYGYTF,TGTGCCAGCAGTAGCCTCACGCTACCTCAATCCTACTATGGCTACACCTTC
TRBJ2-3,.,TRBV11-2,many,CASSLEGGDDTQYF,TGTGCCAGCAGCTTAGAAGGTGGGGACGATACGCAGTATTTT
TRBJ2-2,.,TRBV11-2,.,CASRDAGRELFF,TGTGCCTCCAGGGACGCCGGCAGGGAGCTGTTTTTT
TRBJ1-1,.,TRBV5-6,.,CASSLDPPTEAFF,TGTGCCAGCAGCTTGGACCCCCCCACTGAAGCTTTCTTT
TRBJ2-7,.,TRBV7-2,many,CASSSGLDSYEQYF,TGTGCCAGCAGCTCAGGCCTTGACTCCTACGAGCAGTACTTC
TRBJ2-7,.,TRBV19,many,CASTPGVSYEQYF,TGTGCCAGTACTCCGGGGGTATCCTACGAGCAGTACTTC
TRBJ2-3,TRBD2,TRBV7-2,many,CASSFLSGGGRSDTQYF,TGTGCCAGCAGCTTTCTTTCAGGCGGGGGAAGATCAGATACGCAGTATTTT
TRBJ1-1,.,TRBV28,many,CASSLDFRGNTEAFF,TGTGCCAGCAGTTTAGACTTCCGGGGGAACACTGAAGCTTTCTTT
TRBJ2-7,.,TRBV20-1,few,CSVRRGSSYEQYF,TGCAGTGTCAGACGGGGGAGCTCCTACGAGCAGTACTTC
TRBJ1-1,.,TRBV20-1,few,CSARHGTRSRNTEAFF,TGCAGTGCTAGACACGGGACGCGGTCGAGAAACACTGAAGCTTTCTTT
TRBJ1-2,TRBD1,TRBV7-2,many,CASSFPQGAAGYTF,TGTGCCAGCAGCTTCCCTCAGGGGGCCGCTGGCTACACCTTC
TRBJ2-1,TRBD1,TRBV29-1,many,CSVEDYAGGIFDEQFF,TGCAGCGTTGAAGATTACGCAGGGGGTATCTTCGATGAGCAGTTCTTC
TRBJ1-5,.,TRBV11-2,few,CASSNGVLQHF,TGTGCCAGCAGCAACGGGGTCCTCCAGCATTTT
TRBJ1-5,.,TRBV7-2,many,CASSLSLKNQPQHF,TGTGCCAGCAGCTTGAGTCTGAAGAATCAGCCCCAGCATTTT
TRBJ1-4,.,TRBV18,.,CASSPATNEKLFF,TGTGCCAGCTCACCTGCAACTAATGAAAAACTGTTTTTT
TRBJ2-3,TRBD2,TRBV19,few,CATKQRGGLADTQYF,TGTGCCACGAAGCAGCGGGGGGGCCTCGCAGATACGCAGTATTTT
TRBJ1-1,TRBD1,TRBV7-9,.,CASTITGQGEGAFF,TGTGCCAGCACCATTACCGGGCAGGGGGAAGGAGCTTTCTTT
TRBJ1-6,.,TRBV12-3/TRBV12-4,many,CASSLRGDSPLHF,TGTGCCAGCAGTTTAAGGGGGGATTCACCCCTCCACTTT
TRBJ1-1,.,TRBV11-3,.,CASSYRSNTEAFF,TGTGCCAGCAGCTATCGGTCGAACACTGAAGCTTTCTTT
TRBJ1-6,TRBD1,TRBV27,many,CATMLGTGSSPLHF,TGTGCCACCATGTTAGGGACAGGGAGTTCACCCCTCCACTTT
TRBJ1-1,.,TRBV6-2/TRBV6-3,many,CASSYSSWYGTEMNTEAFF,TGTGCCAGCAGTTACTCGAGTTGGTATGGTACTGAAATGAACACTGAAGCTTTCTTT
TRBJ2-6,.,TRBV12-3/TRBV12-4,.,CASSSVGTGANVLTF,TGTGCCAGCAGTAGTGTGGGGACTGGGGCCAACGTCCTGACTTTC
TRBJ2-7,TRBD2,TRBV20-1,.,CSASGGTRVGDSYEQYF,TGCAGTGCTAGTGGTGGGACTAGAGTGGGGGACTCCTACGAGCAGTACTTC
TRBJ1-6,.,TRBV7-8,few,CASSSTGTSNSPLHF,TGTGCCAGCAGCTCTACCGGGACCAGTAATTCACCCCTCCACTTT
TRBJ2-4,.,TRBV5-4,many,CASSPIQGFDKNIQYF,TGTGCCAGCAGCCCGATCCAGGGATTCGACAAAAACATTCAGTACTTC
TRBJ2-5,TRBD2,TRBV6-1,many,CASSELAGGIETQYF,TGTGCCAGCAGTGAGCTAGCGGGGGGGATAGAGACCCAGTACTTC
TRBJ2-5,.,TRBV7-8,many,CASSLGRGLRQETQYF,TGTGCCAGCAGCTTAGGCAGGGGACTACGGCAAGAGACCCAGTACTTC
TRBJ2-7,.,TRBV6-5,.,CASRGRATYEQYF,TGTGCCAGCAGGGGCAGGGCTACCTACGAGCAGTACTTC
TRBJ1-1,.,TRBV29-1,.,CSVAQGQLEAFF,TGCAGCGTTGCGCAGGGACAACTTGAAGCTTTCTTT
TRBJ2-7,.,TRBV2,.,CASSPEGGLHEQYF,TGTGCCAGCAGCCCCGAGGGGGGTCTCCACGAGCAGTACTTC
TRBJ2-7,TRBD2,TRBV7-6,many,CASSGGGTPTTGEQYF,TGTGCCAGCAGCGGGGGGGGTACACCAACGACCGGGGAGCAGTACTTC
TRBJ2-3,.,TRBV7-3,.,CASSLNLDTQYF,TGTGCCAGCAGCTTAAATTTGGATACGCAGTATTTT
TRBJ1-1,.,TRBV7-2,many,CASSPGTSRAEAFF,TGTGCCAGCAGCCCCGGGACGTCGCGTGCTGAAGCTTTCTTT
TRBJ1-6,.,TRBV28,many,CASSLQPSPLHF,TGTGCCAGCAGTTTACAGCCATCACCCCTCCACTTT
TRBJ1-3,.,TRBV7-9,few,CASSSYRELAGNTIYF,TGTGCCAGCAGCAGCTACAGGGAATTGGCTGGAAACACCATATATTTT
TRBJ1-1,.,TRBV4-3,.,CASSQAPGMGTEAFF,TGCGCCAGCAGCCAAGCCCCGGGTATGGGAACTGAAGCTTTCTTT
TRBJ2-5,.,TRBV20-1,few,CSARDSGGRVETQYF,TGCAGTGCTAGAGATTCGGGCGGTCGGGTAGAGACCCAGTACTTC
TRBJ2-1,TRBD1,TRBV5-4,many,CASSMGQGRYVNEQFF,TGTGCCAGCAGTATGGGACAGGGGCGGTATGTCAATGAGCAGTTCTTC
TRBJ1-2,.,TRBV12-3/TRBV12-4,few,CASSARQKGYTF,TGTGCCAGCAGTGCACGACAGAAGGGCTACACCTTC
TRBJ1-6,TRBD1,TRBV5-1,many,CASSSGDRVTPLHF,TGCGCCAGCAGCTCTGGGGACAGGGTTACACCCCTCCACTTT
TRBJ1-5,.,TRBV29-1,.,CSVEQGGNQPQHF,TGCAGCGTTGAACAGGGCGGCAATCAGCCCCAGCATTTT
TRBJ2-5,TRBD2,TRBV7-8,many,CASSPGLAGRETQYF,TGTGCCAGCAGCCCCGGGCTAGCGGGGCGGGAGACCCAGTACTTC
TRBJ2-7,.,TRBV20-1,many,CSASDSRSYEQYF,TGCAGTGCTAGCGACAGCCGCTCCTACGAGCAGTACTTC
TRBJ1-4,TRBD1,TRBV29-1,.,CSVAGTGGEKLFF,TGCAGCGTTGCCGGGACAGGGGGCGAAAAACTGTTTTTT
TRBJ1-4,TRBD1,TRBV14,few,CASSHQGDEKLFF,TGTGCCAGCAGCCACCAGGGGGATGAAAAACTGTTTTTT
TRBJ1-2,.,TRBV20-1,many,CSAPGQPPMGYTF,TGCAGTGCCCCGGGACAACCACCGATGGGCTACACCTTC
TRBJ1-1,TRBD1,TRBV7-2,medium-sized,CASSFHLQGFGEAFF,TGTGCCAGCAGCTTCCACCTACAGGGGTTCGGTGAAGCTTTCTTT